One and the same sample provided the 22 T cell receptor beta chains below, sequenced in a study of response to subunit inactivated influenza vaccine. Via MiXCR, TCRdb re-called the RT-PCR reads, giving one row per CDR3 protein. This table has 530,000 or so distinct CDR3 sequences, about 11% appearing once. The input for sequencing was PBMCs from blood, taken on the day of vaccination. All receptors come from a man in his fifties who received an inactivated influenza vaccine.

This sequence joins TRBV2 and TRBJ2-7; 11 positions agree with TRBD1. In germline, CDR1 is SNHLY, CDR2 FYNNEI. This CDR3 contains 14 residues. V dropped 8 bases and J dropped 1; count of bases not matched to a gene: 4. CDR3: CASGRDRGSYEQYF. The CDR3 DNA reads TGTGCCAGCGGCAGGGACAGGGGGTCCTACGAGCAGTACTTC.

The chain is built from TRBV10-3 and TRBJ2-1; 7 nucleotides agree with TRBD1. CDR1 and CDR2 from the germline V gene are ENHRY and SYGVKD. The CDR3 contains 16 residues. The V and J ends lost 2 bases and 5 bases, in that order; junction bases with no gene match: 9. The CDR3 bases are TGTGCCATCAGTGAGATCGCCGGGACAGCGAACAATGAGCAGTTCTTC. It encodes CAISEIAGTANNEQFF.

This sequence joins TRBV11-2 and TRBJ2-7; tentatively, D is TRBD2 (6 bases). CDR3 length: 16 residues. V lost 3 bases, J lost 4 bases, and 19 bases lay in between. Looked up from germline, CDR1 is SGHAT and CDR2 is FQNNGV. The chain's CDR3 is CASSFAVGGNFYEQYF. DNA of the CDR3: TGTGCCAGCAGCTTCGCGGTCGGGGGAAACTTTTACGAGCAGTACTTC.

This clonotype was seen repeatedly, ten times or more. The J gene is TRBJ2-7, the V gene TRBV20-1, with a tentative D call TRBD1 (5 bases). V was shortened by 1 base and J by 5 bases, with 18 bases between the two germline ends. Per the germline V gene, CDR1 is DFQATT and CDR2 is SNEGSKA (reference sequence). The CDR3 covers 15 residues. The DNA of the CDR3 is TGCAGTGCTAGAGGTTACTTGTCGTTGACAGACGAGCAGTACTTC. This encodes CSARGYLSLTDEQYF.

The chain carries TRBV7-2 and TRBJ2-1; D remains unclear. Germline CDR1 reads SGHTA; CDR2 reads FQGNSA. The CDR3 is 14 residues long. V lost 4 bases and J lost 4, with 11 bases in between. CDR3 nucleotide sequence: TGTGCCAGCAGCTCGCCCCCGGATTACAATGAGCAGTTCTTC. It yields the protein CASSSPPDYNEQFF.

The CDR3 region is CASMWTGSSYEQYF. DNA for the CDR3: TGTGCCAGCATGTGGACAGGAAGCTCCTACGAGCAGTACTTC. This chain connects TRBV12-3 or TRBV12-4 to TRBJ2-7, with 7 bases lining up with TRBD1. Unmatched junction bases numbered 6, after V lost 7 bases and J lost 0 bases. The CDR3 is made up of 14 amino acids.

V and J are TRBV20-1 and TRBJ2-7, with D possibly matching TRBD2 (6 bases). Germline V CDR1 and CDR2: DFQATT, SNEGSKA (reference sequence). V shed 3 bases and J shed 2 bases, with 17 bases lying between them. The CDR3 extends over 15 amino acids. The CDR3 sequence: CSASTPRRGPYEQYF. The CDR3 bases are TGCAGTGCTAGCACGCCGCGGCGGGGACCCTACGAGCAGTACTTC.

The rearrangement joins TRBV12-3 or TRBV12-4 to TRBJ2-2, with 14 bases lining up with TRBD2. The CDR3 spans 15 residues. V shed 6 bases, J shed 9 bases, and the junction held 6 bases outside the gene matches. This chain's CDR3 is CASRETSGGDWELFF. CDR3 in DNA: TGTGCCAGCAGGGAGACTAGCGGGGGGGATTGGGAGCTGTTTTTT.

This clonotype was seen a few times. The chain recombines TRBV20-1 with TRBJ2-3; weak D call: TRBD2 (6 bases). From germline, CDR1 is DFQATT and CDR2 SNEGSKA (reference sequence). The CDR3 runs to 14 residues. The CDR3 nucleotides are TGCAGCCCTAAGGAGGGGCCCACGACGGGTACGCAGTATTTT. Encoded protein: CSPKEGPTTGTQYF.

This clonotype has only a few counts. The chain uses TRBV12-3 or TRBV12-4 and TRBJ1-1; D gene ambiguous. V shed 3 bases and J shed 1 base, with 9 bases lying between them. The length of the CDR3 is 14 residues. The CDR3 DNA is TGTGCCAGCAGTTTCATTCCAGGGAACACTGAAGCTTTCTTT. It yields the protein CASSFIPGNTEAFF.

In its sample, this clonotype was seen a few times. The rearrangement uses TRBV24-1 and TRBJ2-5, with D unresolved. V was clipped by 1 base and J by 0 bases, with 11 bases between them. This CDR3 has 16 residues. Germline CDR1 is KGHDR and CDR2 is SFDVKD. This CDR3 reads CATSDFATEYQETQYF. As DNA, the CDR3 is TGTGCCACCAGTGATTTCGCGACTGAATACCAAGAGACCCAGTACTTC.

The V and J genes are TRBV12-3 or TRBV12-4 and TRBJ1-6, with D possibly matching TRBD1 (5 bases). CDR3 length equals 15 residues. V was clipped by 3 bases and J by 7 bases, with 13 bases between them. The DNA of the CDR3 is TGTGCCAGCAGTTTCGACGGGGCCTCCAATTCACCCCTCCACTTT. Translation: CASSFDGASNSPLHF.

The table lists this clonotype with a few counts. CDR3 DNA: TGTGCCAGCAGCCCGGATATCCGGAGGGCCCAGTACTTC. Protein product: CASSPDIRRAQYF. This chain connects TRBV7-2 to TRBJ2-5, with a possible D match to TRBD2 (6 bases). Germline CDR1 and CDR2: SGHTA and FQGNSA. The V gene lost 5 bases and the J gene lost 9 bases, with 16 bases spanning the gap. CDR3 size: 13 residues.

In this sample, this clonotype turned up many times. The V and J genes are TRBV12-3 or TRBV12-4 and TRBJ2-7; 7 bases are shared with TRBD1. V trimming: 5 bases; J trimming: 6 bases; junction bases outside the gene matches: 7. The CDR3 totals 13 residues. CDR3 loop: CASSPRTGSEQYF. CDR3 coding DNA: TGTGCCAGCAGTCCACGGACAGGTAGCGAGCAGTACTTC.

The rearrangement uses TRBV27 and TRBJ2-7; D is undetermined. Trimming removed 2 bases from V and 6 bases from J, with 14 bases in between. Looked up from germline, CDR1 is MNHEY and CDR2 is SMNVEV (reference sequence). This CDR3 region has 14 residues. The CDR3 sequence is CASSLVTRPGEQYF. The CDR3 nucleotides are TGTGCCAGCAGTTTAGTAACGCGTCCTGGCGAGCAGTACTTC.

This clonotype was seen more than once but under ten times. The chain combines TRBV12-3 or TRBV12-4 with TRBJ2-2; TRBD1 matches at 8 bases. V gave up 5 bases and J gave up 6 bases; unmatched junction bases: 8. The CDR3 is 15 amino acids. As DNA, the CDR3 is TGTGCCAGCAGTGAGCAGGGGGCTGCGTCCGGGGAGCTGTTTTTT. It translates to CASSEQGAASGELFF.

This clonotype was seen a few times. The DNA for the CDR3 is TGCGCCAGCAGCTTGTGGGAGCAAAATTCACCCCTCCACTTT. It codes for CASSLWEQNSPLHF. The chain combines TRBV5-1 with TRBJ1-6; D is unresolved. V gave up 1 base and J gave up 7 bases, with 9 bases separating them. The CDR3 is 14 amino acids. Germline lookup yields CDR1 SGHRS and CDR2 YFSETQ.

Only a few counts were recorded for this clonotype. The chain employs TRBV24-1 and TRBJ2-1; D remains unclear. The CDR3 totals 15 residues. V was clipped by 7 bases and J by 4 bases, with 16 bases between them. CDR1 and CDR2 (germline): KGHDR, SFDVKD. The CDR3 region has the DNA TGTGCCACCAGCTCAACGGAACGGAATTACAATGAGCAGTTCTTC. Encoded protein: CATSSTERNYNEQFF.

This clonotype occurred many times. The chain employs TRBV7-9 and TRBJ2-4; no firm D call. The CDR3 runs to 13 residues. Per the germline V gene, CDR1 is SEHNR and CDR2 is FQNEAQ (reference sequence). With 1 base removed from V and 6 bases from J, the gap between germline ends came to 7 bases. The CDR3 loop reads CASSLGLANIQYF. The DNA of the CDR3 is TGTGCCAGCAGCTTAGGGTTAGCAAACATTCAGTACTTC.

This rearrangement joins TRBV7-2 to TRBJ2-1, with D unresolved. Germline V gene data show CDR1 as SGHTA and CDR2 as FQGNSA. This CDR3 region has 11 residues. V gave up 2 bases and J gave up 9 bases, with 5 bases separating them. Here the CDR3 reads CASSLYREQFF. The CDR3 region has the DNA TGTGCCAGCAGCTTATATCGTGAGCAGTTCTTC.

This clonotype has more than one count but fewer than ten. The chain links TRBV10-3 to TRBJ2-5, with 9 bases matching TRBD2. Germline lookup yields CDR1 ENHRY and CDR2 SYGVKD. After removal of 2 bases from V and 4 bases from J, the junction contained 2 bases not matched to a gene. CDR3 length equals 14 residues. This CDR3 reads CAISEGGRVETQYF. DNA for the CDR3: TGTGCCATCAGTGAGGGCGGGAGGGTAGAGACCCAGTACTTC.

This clonotype has more than one count but fewer than ten. The chain employs TRBV7-2 and TRBJ2-1; unclear D gene. The V gene lost 5 bases and the J gene lost 3 bases, with 14 bases spanning the gap. The CDR3 totals 15 residues. The V gene's germline CDR1 is SGHTA and CDR2 FQGNSA. In DNA, the CDR3 is TGTGCCAGCAGCCCCCCTGGGCTCTACTACAATGAGCAGTTCTTC. Translating it yields CASSPPGLYYNEQFF.